Following are 16 T cell receptor beta chains from one sample sequenced in a study of radiation and T cells in renal cell carcinoma (dated by TCRdb to about 2020). The library relied on the immunoSEQ multiplex PCR assay. The table comes from immuneACCESS by way of TCRdb, which keeps in-frame sequences with V and J called. Part of the clones is missing from these tables; in studies checked, under half for an unresolved V gene and the rest for unknown reasons. The table for this sample lists 97,000 or so clones; 84% of them were counted only once. The top ten clones comprise around 7.9% of the sample. The time point label, as the study defines it: blood 4 weeks post-SBRT, at nephrectomy. What the treatment or condition label conveys for this sample: 15 Gy SBRT to primary tumor, nephrectomy 4 weeks later. The source was blood, collected from a patient whose treatment included radiotherapy and nephrectomy. The receptors here all came from a man aged 60 to 69 with renal cell carcinoma.

The rearrangement joins TRBV18 to TRBJ1-1; tentatively, D is TRBD1 (5 bases). The ends were cut back, 5 bases at V and 3 bases at J, with 19 bases in the middle. The CDR3 is made up of 16 amino acids. Looked up from germline, CDR1 is KGHSH and CDR2 is LQKENI. CDR3 sequence (DNA): TGTGCCAGCTCAGCGCTTACAGGACGCTCCGACACTGAAGCTTTCTTT. Its protein is CASSALTGRSDTEAFF.

This chain links TRBV7-6 with TRBJ2-7; weak D call: TRBD1 (7 bases). The germline V gene encodes CDR1 SGHVS and CDR2 FNYEAQ. V was shortened by 5 bases and J by 6 bases, with 17 bases between the two germline ends. CDR3 size: 14 residues. CDR3 in amino acids: CASSNFRGVGEQYF. The CDR3 bases are TGTGCCAGCAGCAACTTCAGGGGGGTGGGCGAGCAGTACTTC.

This chain links TRBV6-6 with TRBJ2-3; 8 bases are a match to TRBD1. Germline V gene lookup returns CDR1 MNHNY and CDR2 SVGAGI (reference sequence). This CDR3 region has 14 residues. J lost 6 bases, V lost 5 bases, and 7 bases had no gene match. CDR3 DNA sequence: TGTGCCAGCAGTCAAGACAGGGGCGTGGATACGCAGTATTTT. Translating it yields CASSQDRGVDTQYF.

The count of this clone is one. CDR3 amino acids: CASSPEAGGVGANVLTF. In DNA form, the CDR3 reads TGTGCCAGCTCACCAGAGGCAGGGGGCGTTGGGGCCAACGTCCTGACTTTC. V gene TRBV18 combines with J gene TRBJ2-6, with 8 bases aligning to TRBD1. This CDR3 region has 17 residues. The junction had 6 bases not matched to a gene; V was cut back by 2 bases and J by 3 bases. Germline CDR1 and CDR2: KGHSH and LQKENI.

V gene TRBV28 combines with J gene TRBJ1-2, with TRBD1 as a possible D gene (5 bases). There are 13 residues in the CDR3. Germline loops: CDR1 MDHEN, CDR2 SYDVKM. V lost 7 bases and J lost 2, with 11 bases in between. The chain's CDR3 is CASTGRGNYGYTF. The CDR3 DNA reads TGTGCCAGCACGGGAAGGGGAAACTATGGCTACACCTTC.

This chain uses TRBV7-8 with TRBJ2-5; D is possibly TRBD2 (6 bases). V was clipped by 7 bases and J by 3 bases, with 18 bases between them. Germline V gives CDR1 SGHVS, CDR2 FQNEAQ. CDR3 length: 15 amino acids. The CDR3 bases are TGTGCCAGCAATCCCTCATTGGTAGCGGAAGAGACCCAGTACTTC. This codes for CASNPSLVAEETQYF.

The V call is TRBV14, the J call TRBJ1-1; D call uncertain. Germline-derived CDR1 and CDR2 are SGHDN and FVKESK. The ends were cut back, 4 bases at V and 1 base at J, with 10 bases in the middle. The CDR3 loop spans 14 amino acids. The CDR3 DNA reads as TGTGCCAGCAGCCGAGAGACTCGGAACACTGAAGCTTTCTTT. Translating it yields CASSRETRNTEAFF.

The V gene is TRBV19, the J gene TRBJ2-5; 10 bases match TRBD1. CDR3 size: 15 residues. CDR1 is LNHDA and CDR2 is SQIVND in the germline V gene (reference sequence). V shed 8 bases and J 4 bases; nucleotides not matched to a gene: 10. CDR3: CASSAGTGVSETQYF. The DNA for the CDR3 is TGTGCCAGTTCCGCCGGGACAGGGGTATCAGAGACCCAGTACTTC.

This chain joins TRBV13 and TRBJ2-1; no clear D. From germline, CDR1 is PRHDT and CDR2 FYEKMQ (reference sequence). The V end lost 2 bases, the J end lost 7 bases, and 15 bases lay between the germline ends. CDR3 length equals 15 residues. This CDR3 reads CASSLMLALGNEQFF. The DNA of the CDR3 is TGTGCCAGCAGCTTAATGCTGGCCTTGGGGAATGAGCAGTTCTTC.

The gene calls are TRBV7-7 and TRBJ2-5; D unresolved. The V gene lost 0 bases and the J gene lost 4 bases, with 6 bases spanning the gap. CDR3 size: 13 residues. Germline CDR1 SSHAT, CDR2 FNYEAQ (reference sequence). Here the CDR3 reads CASSLAALETQYF. As DNA, the CDR3 is TGTGCCAGCAGCTTAGCGGCTCTAGAGACCCAGTACTTC.

This clone was detected only once. The chain recombines TRBV5-4 with TRBJ2-2, with 8 nucleotides matching TRBD2. The CDR3 is made up of 16 amino acids. Unmatched junction bases numbered 8, after V lost 4 bases and J lost 3 bases. CDR1 and CDR2 from the germline V gene are SGHNT and YYREEE (reference sequence). In DNA form, the CDR3 reads TGTGCCAGCAGCACTTCAGCGGGAGCGTACACCGGGGAGCTGTTTTTT. Its translation: CASSTSAGAYTGELFF.

The V and J genes are TRBV10-3 and TRBJ2-1, with 11 bases identical to TRBD2. Germline assignment: CDR1 ENHRY and CDR2 SYGVKD. This CDR3 has 15 residues. V lost 4 bases to trimming and J lost 4 bases; unmatched junction nucleotides: 3. The chain's CDR3 is CAISALAGGYNEQFF. As DNA, the CDR3 is TGTGCCATCAGTGCTTTAGCGGGAGGGTACAATGAGCAGTTCTTC.

V and J are TRBV9 and TRBJ2-7, with D unclear. The CDR3 covers 14 residues. Germline lookup yields CDR1 SGDLS and CDR2 YYNGEE. Trimming stripped 0 bases from V and 7 bases from J, with 14 bases between. DNA for the CDR3: TGTGCCAGCAGCGTAGGGTCCGGTCCTGGGGAGCAGTACTTC. This encodes CASSVGSGPGEQYF.

V gene TRBV2 combines with J gene TRBJ2-3; D is unresolved. The germline gives CDR1 SNHLY, CDR2 FYNNEI. V lost 5 bases to trimming and J lost 2 bases, with 2 bases between them. The CDR3 length is 11 residues. CDR3 bases: TGTGCCAGCAGTACCACAGATACGCAGTATTTT. Translated: CASSTTDTQYF.

The chain is built from TRBV2 and TRBJ1-5; 8 positions agree with TRBD1. This CDR3 is built from 14 residues. V was clipped by 3 bases and J by 6 bases; unmatched bases: 4. Germline-derived CDR1 and CDR2 are SNHLY and FYNNEI. The CDR3 region is CASSDQGASQPQHF. Here the CDR3 DNA reads TGTGCCAGCAGTGACCAGGGGGCAAGTCAGCCCCAGCATTTT.

V usage is TRBV9 and J usage is TRBJ1-5; the D is unclear. From germline, CDR1 is SGDLS and CDR2 YYNGEE. Trimming pared 2 bases from V and 5 bases from J, leaving 8 bases between. The CDR3 contains 13 residues. The CDR3 reads CASSVRRDQPQHF. The CDR3 nucleotides read TGTGCCAGCAGCGTTAGGAGGGATCAGCCCCAGCATTTT.